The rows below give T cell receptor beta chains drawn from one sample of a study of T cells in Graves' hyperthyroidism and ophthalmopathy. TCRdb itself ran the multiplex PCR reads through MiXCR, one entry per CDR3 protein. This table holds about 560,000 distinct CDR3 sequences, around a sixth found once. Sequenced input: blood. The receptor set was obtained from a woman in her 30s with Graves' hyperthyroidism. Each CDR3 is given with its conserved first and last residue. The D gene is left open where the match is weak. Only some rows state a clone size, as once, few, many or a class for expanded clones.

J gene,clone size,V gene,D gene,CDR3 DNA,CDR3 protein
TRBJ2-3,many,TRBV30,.,TGTGCCTGGAGAGGTAGGAGGTTAACTAGCACAGATACGCAGTATTTT,CAWRGRRLTSTDTQYF
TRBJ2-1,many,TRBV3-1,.,TGTGCCAGCAGCCAAGAATCGAGCAATGAGCAGTTCTTC,CASSQESSNEQFF
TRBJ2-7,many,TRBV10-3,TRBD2,TGTGCCATCAGTGCGGGGGGACTAGCCCCCTACGAGCAGTACTTC,CAISAGGLAPYEQYF
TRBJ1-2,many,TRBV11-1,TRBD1,TGTGCCAGCAGCTGGGACAGGGTGGCTGGCTACACCTTC,CASSWDRVAGYTF
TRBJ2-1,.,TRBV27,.,TGTGCCAGCAGTGCCAAGATTACTCACAATGAGCAGTTCTTC,CASSAKITHNEQFF
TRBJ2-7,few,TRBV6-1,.,TGTGCCAGCAGTGAGGCGGGGGCCATCTACGGGCAGTACTTC,CASSEAGAIYGQYF
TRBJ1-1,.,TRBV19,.,TGTGCCAGTAGTATAGCGGGTGATGCGGTTTCGAACACTGAAGCTTTCTTT,CASSIAGDAVSNTEAFF
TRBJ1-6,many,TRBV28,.,TGTGCCAGCAGGCCACCATGGCGATATTCACCCCTCCACTTT,CASRPPWRYSPLHF
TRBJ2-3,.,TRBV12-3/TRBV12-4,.,TGTGCCCGCAGTCCCCTAGGAGCGCTTGGCACAGATACGCAGTATTTT,CARSPLGALGTDTQYF
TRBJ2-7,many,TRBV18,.,TGTGCCAGCTCACCGGGAATCGGGGTTTCCTACGAGCAGTACTTC,CASSPGIGVSYEQYF
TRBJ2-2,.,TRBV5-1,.,TGCGCCAGCAGCTTGGGATTCCAGGGTGAGCTGTTTTTT,CASSLGFQGELFF
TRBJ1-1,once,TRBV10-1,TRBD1,TGCGCCAGCAGTAACCTGGACAGGGGATCCACTGAAGCTTTCTTT,CASSNLDRGSTEAFF
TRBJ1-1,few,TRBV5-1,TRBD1,TGCGCCAGCAGCGCGGACAGGGTCACTGAAGCTTTCTTT,CASSADRVTEAFF
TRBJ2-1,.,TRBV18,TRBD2,TGTGCCAGCTCACCACCCAGCGGGAGGGCTTTGAATGAGCAGTTCTTC,CASSPPSGRALNEQFF
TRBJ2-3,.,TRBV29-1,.,TGCAGCGTTGAGGACGGTCTCCTCACAGATGCGCAGTATTTT,CSVEDGLLTDAQYF